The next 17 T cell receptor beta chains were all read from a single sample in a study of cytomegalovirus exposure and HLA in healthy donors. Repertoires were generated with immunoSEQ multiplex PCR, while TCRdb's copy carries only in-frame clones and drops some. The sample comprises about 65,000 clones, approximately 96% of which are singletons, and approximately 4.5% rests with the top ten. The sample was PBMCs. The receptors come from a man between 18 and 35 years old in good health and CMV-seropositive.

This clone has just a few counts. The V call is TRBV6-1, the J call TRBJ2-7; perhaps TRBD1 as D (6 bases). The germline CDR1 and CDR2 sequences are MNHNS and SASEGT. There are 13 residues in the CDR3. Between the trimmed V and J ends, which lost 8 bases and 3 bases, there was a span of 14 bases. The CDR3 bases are TGTGCCAGCGCGCAGGGGCTCAGCTACGAGCAGTACTTC. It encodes CASAQGLSYEQYF.

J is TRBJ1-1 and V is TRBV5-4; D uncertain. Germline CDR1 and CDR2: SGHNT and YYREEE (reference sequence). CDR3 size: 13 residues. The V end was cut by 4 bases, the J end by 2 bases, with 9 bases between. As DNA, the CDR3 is TGTGCCAGCAGCCCCTACGTAAACACTGAAGCTTTCTTT. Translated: CASSPYVNTEAFF.

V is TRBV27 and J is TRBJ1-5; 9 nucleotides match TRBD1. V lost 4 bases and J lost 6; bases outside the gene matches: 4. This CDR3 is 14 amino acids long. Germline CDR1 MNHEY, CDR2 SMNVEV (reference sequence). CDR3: CASSSRQGVQPQHF. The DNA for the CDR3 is TGTGCCAGCAGTTCCCGACAGGGGGTTCAGCCCCAGCATTTT.

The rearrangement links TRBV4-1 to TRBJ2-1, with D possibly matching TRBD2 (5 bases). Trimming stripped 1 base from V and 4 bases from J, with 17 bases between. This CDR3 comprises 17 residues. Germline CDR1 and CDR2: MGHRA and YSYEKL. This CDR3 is CASSQVYPSSSYNEQFF. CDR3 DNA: TGCGCCAGCAGCCAAGTATACCCTTCTAGCTCTTACAATGAGCAGTTCTTC.

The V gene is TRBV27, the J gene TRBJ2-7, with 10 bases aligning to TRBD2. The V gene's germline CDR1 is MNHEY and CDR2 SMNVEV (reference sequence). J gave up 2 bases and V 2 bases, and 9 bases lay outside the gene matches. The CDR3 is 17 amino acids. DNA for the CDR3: TGTGCCAGCAGTTTAGCCCCCCGAAGCGGGGGGGCCTACGAGCAGTACTTC. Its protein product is CASSLAPRSGGAYEQYF.

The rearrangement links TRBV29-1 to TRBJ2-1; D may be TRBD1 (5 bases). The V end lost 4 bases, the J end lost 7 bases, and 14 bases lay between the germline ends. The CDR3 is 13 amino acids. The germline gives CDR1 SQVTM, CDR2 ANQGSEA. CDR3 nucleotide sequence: TGCAGCGTTGCAGGGATCCTAACAAATGAGCAGTTCTTC. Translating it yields CSVAGILTNEQFF.

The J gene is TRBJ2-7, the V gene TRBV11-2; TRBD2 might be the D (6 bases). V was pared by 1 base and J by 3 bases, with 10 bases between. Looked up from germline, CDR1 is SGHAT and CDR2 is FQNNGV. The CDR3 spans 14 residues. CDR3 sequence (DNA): TGTGCCAGCAGCTTAGGAAGCGGGCGCTACGAGCAGTACTTC. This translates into CASSLGSGRYEQYF.

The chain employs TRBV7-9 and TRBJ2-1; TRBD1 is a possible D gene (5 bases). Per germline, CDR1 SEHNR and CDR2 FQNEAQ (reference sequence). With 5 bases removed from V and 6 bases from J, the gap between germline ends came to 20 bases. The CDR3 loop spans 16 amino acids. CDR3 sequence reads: CASSPHRIMQINEQFF. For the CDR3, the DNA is TGTGCCAGCAGCCCACACAGGATTATGCAGATCAATGAGCAGTTCTTC.

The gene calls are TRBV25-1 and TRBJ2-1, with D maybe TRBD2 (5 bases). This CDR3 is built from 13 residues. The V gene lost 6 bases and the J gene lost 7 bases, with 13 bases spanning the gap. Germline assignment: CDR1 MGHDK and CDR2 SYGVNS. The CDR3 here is CASRSLEGNEQFF. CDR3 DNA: TGTGCCAGCAGATCGCTTGAGGGAAATGAGCAGTTCTTC. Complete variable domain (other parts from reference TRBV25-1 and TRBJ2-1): EADIYQTPRYLVIGTGKKITLECSQTMGHDKMYWYQQDPGMELHLIHYSYGVNSTEKGDLSSESTVSRIRTEHFPLTLESARPSHTSQYLCASRSLEGNEQFFGPGTRLTVL.

CDR3 nucleotide sequence: TGTGCCAGCAGCGTAGATGTGGTGTTGGGCCTGGATGGCTACACCTTC. Encoded protein: CASSVDVVLGLDGYTF. The chain recombines TRBV9 with TRBJ1-2; no clear D gene. The V end was cut by 0 bases, the J end by 6 bases, with 18 bases between. The germline V gene encodes CDR1 SGDLS and CDR2 YYNGEE. This CDR3 spans 16 amino acids.

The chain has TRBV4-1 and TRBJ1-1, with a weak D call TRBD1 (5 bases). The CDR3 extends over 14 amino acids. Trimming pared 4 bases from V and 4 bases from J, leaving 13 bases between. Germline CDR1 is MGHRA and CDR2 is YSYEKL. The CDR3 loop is CASSRGTGATEAFF. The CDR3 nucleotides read TGCGCCAGCAGCCGAGGGACTGGGGCCACTGAAGCTTTCTTT.

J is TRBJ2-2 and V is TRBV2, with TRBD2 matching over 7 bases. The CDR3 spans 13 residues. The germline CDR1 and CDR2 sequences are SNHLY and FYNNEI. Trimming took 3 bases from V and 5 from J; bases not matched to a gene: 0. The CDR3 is CASSEGGTGELFF. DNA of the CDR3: TGTGCCAGCAGTGAGGGGGGGACCGGGGAGCTGTTTTTT.

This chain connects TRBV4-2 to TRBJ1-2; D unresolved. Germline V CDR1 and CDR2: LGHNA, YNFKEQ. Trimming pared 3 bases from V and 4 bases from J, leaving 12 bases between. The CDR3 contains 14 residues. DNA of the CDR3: TGTGCCAGCAGCCATGGATCAGGTATCTATGGCTACACCTTC. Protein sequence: CASSHGSGIYGYTF.

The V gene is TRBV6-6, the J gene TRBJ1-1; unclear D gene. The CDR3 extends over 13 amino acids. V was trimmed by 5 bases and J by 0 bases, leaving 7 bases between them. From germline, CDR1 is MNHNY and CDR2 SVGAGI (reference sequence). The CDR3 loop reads CASSNTVNTEAFF. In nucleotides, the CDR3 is TGTGCCAGCAGTAATACAGTGAACACTGAAGCTTTCTTT.

The chain's CDR3 is CAISEINGSPAAFF. The CDR3 region has the DNA TGTGCCATCAGTGAGATAAACGGTTCCCCCGCGGCTTTCTTT. The chain carries TRBV10-3 and TRBJ1-1, with D unresolved. This CDR3 is 14 amino acids long. V was trimmed by 2 bases and J by 11 bases, leaving 18 bases between them. CDR1 is ENHRY and CDR2 is SYGVKD in the germline V gene.

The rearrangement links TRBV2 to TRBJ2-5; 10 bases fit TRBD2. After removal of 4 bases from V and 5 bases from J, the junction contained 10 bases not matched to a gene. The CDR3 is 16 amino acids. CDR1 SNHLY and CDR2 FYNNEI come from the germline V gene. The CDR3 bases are TGTGCCAGCAGTGTTGTAAGCGGGGGGGCCACGGAGACCCAGTACTTC. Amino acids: CASSVVSGGATETQYF.

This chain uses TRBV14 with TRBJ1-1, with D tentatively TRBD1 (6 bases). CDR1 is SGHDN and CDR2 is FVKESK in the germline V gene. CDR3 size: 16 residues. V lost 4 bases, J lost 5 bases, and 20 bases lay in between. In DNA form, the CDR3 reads TGTGCCAGCAGCCGAGCCCCCCCGGGAAGGGGGACTGAAGCTTTCTTT. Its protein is CASSRAPPGRGTEAFF.